This T cell receptor beta chain was captured by sequencing in a study of blood T cells in healthy people across ages. A minimum of 7 million PBMCs was isolated per sample. A second about 7 to 12 cycle PCR used barcoded and J-beta primers. One entry per CDR3 protein, called by TCRdb with MiXCR from the 5' RACE reads. The sample has about 1.1 million distinct CDR3 sequences, less than 45% seen once. This clonotype was found a few times. Its antigen is still unknown. Study-level points and caveats: Among T cells, TCR beta diversity per million cells dropped roughly linearly as age rose. Higher diversity, along with more naive CD4+ cells, distinguished long-lived donors from aged donors. Unsorted PBMC material precluded a definitive naive versus antigen-experienced comparison.

This TCR came from a man aged 18 to 29 in good health. Material: blood.

The CDR3 sequence: CASSLGSYSNQPQHF. The DNA for the CDR3 is TGTGCCAGCAGTTTAGGGTCTTATAGCAATCAGCCCCAGCATTTT. The rearrangement links TRBV12-3 or TRBV12-4 to TRBJ1-5; unclear D gene. CDR3 size: 15 residues. V gave up 1 base and J gave up 0 bases, with 7 bases separating them.